The sequence of this T cell receptor beta chain was determined in a study of post-analysis software for immune sequencing data. Overall study findings and caveats: There were a handful of TRBV segments more frequent in patients than controls, and TRBV5-6, TRBV5-1 and TRBV20-1 were among them.

Researchers reported that TCR beta cDNA libraries carried unique molecular identifiers. TCRdb used MiXCR to reprocess the PCR reads, holding one entry per CDR3 protein. The sample has hundreds of thousands of distinct CDR3 sequences, around 64% seen once; the top ten hold around 11%. This clonotype has only one observation. Antigen specificity is unknown. V lost 4 bases and J lost 0, with 8 bases in between. Germline V CDR1 and CDR2: MDHEN, SYDVKM. The CDR3 sequence is 14 residues long. The chain combines TRBV28 with TRBJ2-3; no definite D call. This receptor was identified in a girl aged 2-10 years with multiple sclerosis. The specimen sequenced was blood. The chain's CDR3 is CASSSLTSTDTQYF. For the CDR3, the DNA is TGTGCCAGCAGTTCCCTTACTAGCACAGATACGCAGTATTTT.